This T cell receptor (beta chain) was captured in a study of shared clonotypes between healthy human individuals. The CDR3 runs to 16 residues. V dropped 2 bases and J dropped 5 bases, with 15 bases sitting between them. Per the germline V gene, CDR1 is SGHTA and CDR2 is FQGNSA. The assay was immunoSEQ multiplex PCR, and TCRdb's table has in-frame clones only and misses some. The sample records around 340,000 clones, over 70% being singletons. Donors, without exception, were Caucasian adults residing in Nashville, Tennessee. The clonotype originates from a man aged 25 to 40 in good health. The specimen sequenced was memory CD4+ T cells sorted from blood. The subset was: CD45RA-negative fraction. The chain couples TRBV7-2 to TRBJ2-2, with D maybe TRBD2 (5 bases). Written as DNA, the CDR3 is TGTGCCAGCAGCTTATCTGCTGTCCGGGGAACCGGGGAGCTGTTTTTT. Residues: CASSLSAVRGTGELFF.